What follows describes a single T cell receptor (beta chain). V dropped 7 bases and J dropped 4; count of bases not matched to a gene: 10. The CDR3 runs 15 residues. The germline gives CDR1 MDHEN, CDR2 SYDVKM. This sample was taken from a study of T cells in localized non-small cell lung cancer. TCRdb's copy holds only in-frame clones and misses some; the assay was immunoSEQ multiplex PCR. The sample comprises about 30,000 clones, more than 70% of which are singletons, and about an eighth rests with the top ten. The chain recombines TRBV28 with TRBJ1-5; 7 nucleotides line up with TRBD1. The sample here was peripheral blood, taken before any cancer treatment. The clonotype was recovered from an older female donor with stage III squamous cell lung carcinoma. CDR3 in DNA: TGTGCCAGCACCATGATAGGGGGCTCGAATCAGCCCCAGCATTTT. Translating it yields CASTMIGGSNQPQHF. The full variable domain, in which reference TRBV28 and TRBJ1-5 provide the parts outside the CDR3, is DVKVTQSSRYLVKRTGEKVFLECVQDMDHENMFWYRQDPGLGLRLIYFSYDVKMKEKGDIPEGYSVSREKKERFSLILESASTNQTSMYLCASTMIGGSNQPQHFGDGTRLSIL.